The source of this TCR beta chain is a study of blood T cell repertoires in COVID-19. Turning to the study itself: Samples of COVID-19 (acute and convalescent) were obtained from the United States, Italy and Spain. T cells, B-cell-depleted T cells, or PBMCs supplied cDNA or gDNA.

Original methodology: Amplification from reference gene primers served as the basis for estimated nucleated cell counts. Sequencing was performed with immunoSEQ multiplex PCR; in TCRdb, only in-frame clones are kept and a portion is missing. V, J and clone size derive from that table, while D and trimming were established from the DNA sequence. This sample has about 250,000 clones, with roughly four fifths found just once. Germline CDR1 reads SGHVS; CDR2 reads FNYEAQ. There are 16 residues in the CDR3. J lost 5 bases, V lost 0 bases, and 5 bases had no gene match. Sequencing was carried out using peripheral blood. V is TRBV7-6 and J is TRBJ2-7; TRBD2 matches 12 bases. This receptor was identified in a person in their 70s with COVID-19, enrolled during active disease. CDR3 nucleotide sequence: TGTGCCAGCAGCTTAGCCAACCGACTAGCGGGGGACGAGCAGTACTTC. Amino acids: CASSLANRLAGDEQYF. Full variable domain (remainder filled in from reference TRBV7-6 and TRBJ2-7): GAGVSQSPRYKVTKRGQDVALRCDPISGHVSLYWYRQALGQGPEFLTYFNYEAQQDKSGLPNDRFSAERPEGSISTLTIQRTEQRDSAMYRCASSLANRLAGDEQYFGPGTRLTVT.